This T cell receptor beta chain emerged from a study of neurological immune-mediated disorders. Overall study results and limits: No sharing of CDR3 amino acid sequences was observed among expanded clones across subjects, suggesting private repertoires in all groups.

As for the cDNA, it was generated by 5'RACE with 10-nucleotide random UMIs. Every sequencing run returned over 170 million TCR-beta sequences, which were derived from 15-18 subjects. TCRdb reprocessed the 5' RACE reads with MiXCR, giving one entry per CDR3 protein. The sample lists tens of thousands of distinct CDR3 sequences, roughly 1.6% seen once, with 7.5% to 10% in the top ten. Many counts were recorded for this clonotype. What it binds is unknown. V gave up 5 bases and J gave up 7 bases, with 10 bases separating them. Germline-derived CDR1 and CDR2 are KGHDR and SFDVKD. The CDR3 consists of 13 residues.

This chain uses TRBV24-1 with TRBJ2-2; no reliable D call. The sample taken for sequencing was PBMCs. The receptor's source is a woman in her 30s with multiple sclerosis. CDR3: CATSARNHGELFF. The CDR3 region has the DNA TGTGCCACCAGTGCCCGAAATCACGGGGAGCTGTTTTTT.